Included here is one TCR beta chain sequence, with context. The antigen remains unidentified. The CDR3 is 14 residues long. Germline assignment: CDR1 SGHRS and CDR2 YFSETQ. Trimming took 0 bases from V and 4 from J; bases not matched to a gene: 0. These data are taken from a study of tumor-infiltrating lymphocytes in localized non-small cell lung cancer. Data came from immunoSEQ multiplex PCR; TCRdb stores just in-frame clones and leaves some out. The data contain tens of thousands of clones, about three fifths of them singletons. The study's findings and limits: IM1 and IM2 tumors showed no difference in T-cell fraction. Tumors had more T cell infiltration than uninvolved lung, per TCRbeta sequencing and CD3 counts.

This TCR was sampled from a human donor with non-small cell lung cancer. The chain uses TRBV5-1 and TRBJ1-5; 8 nucleotides match TRBD1. The sample comprised lung tumor tissue. The CDR3 sequence: CASSLGDRNQPQHF. The CDR3 DNA reads as TGCGCCAGCAGCTTGGGGGACAGGAATCAGCCCCAGCATTTT.